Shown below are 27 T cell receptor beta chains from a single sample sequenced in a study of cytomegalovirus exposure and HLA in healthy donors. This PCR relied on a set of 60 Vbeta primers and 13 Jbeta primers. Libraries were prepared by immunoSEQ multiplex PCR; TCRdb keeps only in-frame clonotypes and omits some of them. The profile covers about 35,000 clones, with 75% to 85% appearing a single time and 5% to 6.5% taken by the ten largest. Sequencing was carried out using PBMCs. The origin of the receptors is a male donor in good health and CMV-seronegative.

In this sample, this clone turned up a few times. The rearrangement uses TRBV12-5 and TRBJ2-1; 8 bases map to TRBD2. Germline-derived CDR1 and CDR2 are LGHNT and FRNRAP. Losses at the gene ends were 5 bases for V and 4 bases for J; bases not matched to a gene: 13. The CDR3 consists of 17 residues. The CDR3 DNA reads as TGTGCTAGTGGTCCTTGGGGAGCGGGGGCCCGATACAATGAGCAGTTCTTC. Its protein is CASGPWGAGARYNEQFF.

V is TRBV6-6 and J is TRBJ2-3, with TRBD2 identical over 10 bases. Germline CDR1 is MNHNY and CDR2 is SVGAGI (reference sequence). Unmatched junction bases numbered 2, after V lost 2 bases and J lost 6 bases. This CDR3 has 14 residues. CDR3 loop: CASSYISGGDTQYF. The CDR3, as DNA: TGTGCCAGCAGTTACATTAGCGGGGGGGATACGCAGTATTTT.

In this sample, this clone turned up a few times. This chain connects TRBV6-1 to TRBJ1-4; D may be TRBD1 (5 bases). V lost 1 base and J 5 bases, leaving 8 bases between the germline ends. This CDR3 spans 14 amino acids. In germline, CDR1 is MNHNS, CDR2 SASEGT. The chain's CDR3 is CASSEGQPNEKLFF. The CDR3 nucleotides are TGTGCCAGCAGTGAAGGACAGCCGAATGAAAAACTGTTTTTT.

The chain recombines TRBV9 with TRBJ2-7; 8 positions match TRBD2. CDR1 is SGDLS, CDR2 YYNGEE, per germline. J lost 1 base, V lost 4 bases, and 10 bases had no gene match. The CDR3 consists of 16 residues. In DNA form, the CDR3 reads TGTGCCAGCAGCCCCGGGGGAGCGGGAGTTTCCTACGAGCAGTACTTC. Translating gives CASSPGGAGVSYEQYF.

The CDR3 sequence is CASSTQGQLSYEQYF. CDR3 bases: TGTGCCAGCAGTACCCAGGGACAGTTATCCTACGAGCAGTACTTC. This rearrangement joins TRBV6-1 to TRBJ2-7; TRBD1 matches 7 bases. The CDR3 extends over 15 amino acids. V shed 5 bases, J shed 1 base, and the junction held 8 bases outside the gene matches. Germline assignment: CDR1 MNHNS and CDR2 SASEGT.

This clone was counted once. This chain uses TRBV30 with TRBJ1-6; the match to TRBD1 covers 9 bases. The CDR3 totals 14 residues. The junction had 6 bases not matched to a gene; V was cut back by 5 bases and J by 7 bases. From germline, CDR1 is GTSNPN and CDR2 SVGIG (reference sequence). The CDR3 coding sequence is TGTGCCTGGGCCGGGACAGGGCGGAATTCACCCCTCCACTTT. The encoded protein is CAWAGTGRNSPLHF.

The CDR3 reads CATSGQGAFVGGYTF. The CDR3 nucleotides are TGTGCCACCAGTGGGCAGGGGGCTTTTGTGGGTGGCTACACCTTC. The V call is TRBV15, the J call TRBJ1-2, with 8 bases matching TRBD1. Germline CDR1 and CDR2: LNHNV and YYDKDF (reference sequence). V gave up 6 bases and J gave up 7 bases; unmatched junction bases: 13. The CDR3 is 15 amino acids.

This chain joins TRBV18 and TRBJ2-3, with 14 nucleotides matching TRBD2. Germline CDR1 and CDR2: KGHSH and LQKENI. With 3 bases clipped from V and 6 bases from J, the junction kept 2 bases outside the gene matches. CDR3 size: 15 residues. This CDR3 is CASSPGTSGSDTQYF. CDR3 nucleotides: TGTGCCAGCTCACCCGGGACTAGCGGGAGCGATACGCAGTATTTT.

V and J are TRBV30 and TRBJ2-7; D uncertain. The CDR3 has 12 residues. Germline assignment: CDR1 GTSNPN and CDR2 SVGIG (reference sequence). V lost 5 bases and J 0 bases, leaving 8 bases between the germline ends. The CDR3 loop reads CAWGPSSYEQYF. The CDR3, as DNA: TGTGCCTGGGGTCCTAGCTCCTACGAGCAGTACTTC.

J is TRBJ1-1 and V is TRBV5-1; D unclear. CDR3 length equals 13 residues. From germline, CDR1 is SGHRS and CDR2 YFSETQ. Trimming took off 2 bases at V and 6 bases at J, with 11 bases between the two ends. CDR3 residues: CASSLSGGPEAFF. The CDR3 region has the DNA TGCGCCAGCAGCTTATCTGGCGGGCCTGAAGCTTTCTTT.

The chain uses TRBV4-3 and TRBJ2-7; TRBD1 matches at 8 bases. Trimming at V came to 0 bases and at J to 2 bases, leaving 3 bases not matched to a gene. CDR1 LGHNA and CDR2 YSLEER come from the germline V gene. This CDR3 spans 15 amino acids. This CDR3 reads CASSQELDRAYEQYF. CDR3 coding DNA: TGCGCCAGCAGCCAAGAGCTGGACAGGGCCTACGAGCAGTACTTC.

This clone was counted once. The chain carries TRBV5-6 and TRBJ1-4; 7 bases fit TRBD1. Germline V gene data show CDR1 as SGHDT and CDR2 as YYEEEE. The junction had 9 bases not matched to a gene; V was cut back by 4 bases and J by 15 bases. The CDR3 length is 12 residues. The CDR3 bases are TGTGCCAGCAGCAGAACCGGGACAGTAATGTTTTTT. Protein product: CASSRTGTVMFF.

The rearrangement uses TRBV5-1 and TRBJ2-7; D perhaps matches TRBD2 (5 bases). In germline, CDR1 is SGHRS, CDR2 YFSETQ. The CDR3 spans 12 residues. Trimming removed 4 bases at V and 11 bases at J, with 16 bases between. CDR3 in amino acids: CASSDSRRQEYF. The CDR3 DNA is TGCGCCAGCAGCGACTCCCGGAGGCAGGAGTACTTC.

The CDR3 is CSVEIRDSYYGYTF. The CDR3 bases are TGCAGCGTGGAAATAAGGGACAGCTACTATGGCTACACCTTC. The chain is built from TRBV29-1 and TRBJ1-2; TRBD1 aligns across 7 bases. Unmatched junction bases numbered 10, after V lost 6 bases and J lost 3 bases. In germline, CDR1 is SQVTM, CDR2 ANQGSEA. This CDR3 region has 14 residues.

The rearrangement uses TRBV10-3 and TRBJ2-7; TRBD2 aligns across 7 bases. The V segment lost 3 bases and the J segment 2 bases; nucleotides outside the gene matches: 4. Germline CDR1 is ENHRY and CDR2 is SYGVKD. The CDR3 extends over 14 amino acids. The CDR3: CAISDGGLPYEQYF. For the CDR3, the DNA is TGTGCCATCAGTGACGGGGGGTTGCCCTACGAGCAGTACTTC.

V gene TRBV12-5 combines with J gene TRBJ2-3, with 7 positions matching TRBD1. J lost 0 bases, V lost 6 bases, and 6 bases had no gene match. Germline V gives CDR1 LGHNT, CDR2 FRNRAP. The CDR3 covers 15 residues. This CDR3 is CASGFRDSSTDTQYF. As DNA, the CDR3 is TGTGCTAGTGGATTCCGGGACAGTAGCACAGATACGCAGTATTTT.

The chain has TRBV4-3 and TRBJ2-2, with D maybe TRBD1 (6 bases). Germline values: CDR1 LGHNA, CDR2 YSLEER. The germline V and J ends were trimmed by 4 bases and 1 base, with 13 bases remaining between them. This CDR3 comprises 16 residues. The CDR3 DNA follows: TGCGCCAGCAGCCGAGGATACAGGGTGAACACCGGGGAGCTGTTTTTT. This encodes CASSRGYRVNTGELFF.

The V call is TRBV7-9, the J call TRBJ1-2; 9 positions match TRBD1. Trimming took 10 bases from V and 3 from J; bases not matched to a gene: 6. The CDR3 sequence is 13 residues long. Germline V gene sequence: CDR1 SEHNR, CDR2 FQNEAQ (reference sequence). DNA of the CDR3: TGTGCCACCAGGACAGGGGATGACTATGGCTACACCTTC. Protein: CATRTGDDYGYTF.

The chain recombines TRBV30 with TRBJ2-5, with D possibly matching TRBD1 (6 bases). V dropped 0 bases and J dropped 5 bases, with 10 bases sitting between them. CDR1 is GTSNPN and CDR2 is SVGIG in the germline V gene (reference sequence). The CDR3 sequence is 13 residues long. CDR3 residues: CAWSVGHWETQYF. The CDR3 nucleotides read TGTGCCTGGAGTGTGGGACATTGGGAGACCCAGTACTTC.

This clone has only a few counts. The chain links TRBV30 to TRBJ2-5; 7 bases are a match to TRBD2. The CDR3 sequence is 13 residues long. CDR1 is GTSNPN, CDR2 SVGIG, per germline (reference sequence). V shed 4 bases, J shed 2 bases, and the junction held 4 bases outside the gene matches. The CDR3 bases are TGTGCCTGGACCGGACTAGTTCAAGAGACCCAGTACTTC. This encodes CAWTGLVQETQYF.

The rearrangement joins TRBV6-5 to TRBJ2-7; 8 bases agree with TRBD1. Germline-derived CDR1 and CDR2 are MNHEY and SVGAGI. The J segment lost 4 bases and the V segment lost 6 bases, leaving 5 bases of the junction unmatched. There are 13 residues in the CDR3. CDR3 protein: CASSRQGWYEQYF. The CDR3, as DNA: TGTGCCAGCAGCAGACAGGGGTGGTACGAGCAGTACTTC.

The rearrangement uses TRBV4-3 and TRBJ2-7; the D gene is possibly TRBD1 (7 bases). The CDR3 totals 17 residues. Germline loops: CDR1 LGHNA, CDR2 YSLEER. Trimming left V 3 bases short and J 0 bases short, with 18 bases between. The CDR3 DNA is TGCGCCAGCAGCCAGAACAGACAGGGACTTACCTCCTACGAGCAGTACTTC. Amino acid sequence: CASSQNRQGLTSYEQYF.

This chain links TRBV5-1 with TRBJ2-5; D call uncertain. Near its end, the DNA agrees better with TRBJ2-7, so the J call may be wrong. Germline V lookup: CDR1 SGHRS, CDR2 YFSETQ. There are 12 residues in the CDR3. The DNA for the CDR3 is TGCGCCAGCAAAGCAGAGGCCTACGAGCAGTACTTC. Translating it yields CASKAEAYEQYF.

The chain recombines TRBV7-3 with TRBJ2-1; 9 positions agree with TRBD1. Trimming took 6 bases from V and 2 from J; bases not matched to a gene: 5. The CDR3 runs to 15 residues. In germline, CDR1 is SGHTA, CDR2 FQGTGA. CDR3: CASSPDRGTYNEQFF. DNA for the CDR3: TGTGCCAGCAGTCCGGACAGGGGCACCTACAATGAGCAGTTCTTC.

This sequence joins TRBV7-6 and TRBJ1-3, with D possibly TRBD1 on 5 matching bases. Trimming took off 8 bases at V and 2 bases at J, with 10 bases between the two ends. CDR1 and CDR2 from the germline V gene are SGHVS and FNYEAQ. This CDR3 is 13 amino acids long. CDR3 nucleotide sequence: TGTGCCAGCCGCGGGGCAGCTGGAAACACCATATATTTT. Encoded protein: CASRGAAGNTIYF.

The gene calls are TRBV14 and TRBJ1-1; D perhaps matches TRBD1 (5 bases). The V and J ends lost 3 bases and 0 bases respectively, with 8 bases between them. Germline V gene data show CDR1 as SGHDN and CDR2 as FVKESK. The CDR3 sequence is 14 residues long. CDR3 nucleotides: TGTGCCAGCAGCCAGCGGGACCTGAACACTGAAGCTTTCTTT. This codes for CASSQRDLNTEAFF.

CDR3 DNA sequence: TGTGCCAGCAGTTACTCACTAGCGGGGGAGAGGGAGCAGTACTTC. Encoded protein: CASSYSLAGEREQYF. The chain is built from TRBV6-5 and TRBJ2-7; TRBD2 aligns across 11 bases. With 0 bases clipped from V and 7 bases from J, the junction kept 5 bases outside the gene matches. The CDR3 extends over 15 amino acids. Germline assignment: CDR1 MNHEY and CDR2 SVGAGI.